The subject of this entry is one T cell receptor (beta chain). The table came from immunoSEQ multiplex PCR; TCRdb's copy has only in-frame clones and leaves some out. This repertoire shows about 320,000 clones, about 85% found once; its top ten account for approximately 1.9%. This entry comes from a study of blood T cell repertoires in COVID-19. At the level of the study: Sources were T cells, B-cell-depleted T cells, or PBMCs; the material itself was cDNA or gDNA.

The V gene's germline CDR1 is MDHEN and CDR2 SYDVKM. CDR3 length equals 12 residues. Trimming left V 3 bases short and J 5 bases short, with 7 bases between. This TCR derives from a woman aged 25 to 39 who had been exposed to COVID-19. The V call is TRBV28, the J call TRBJ1-2; the D gene is possibly TRBD1 (5 bases). Sequenced sample: PBMCs or T cells enriched from blood (not recorded which). The CDR3 DNA follows: TGTGCCAGCAGTTTGGGGCAGTATGGCTACACCTTC. Its translation: CASSLGQYGYTF.